The present T cell receptor beta chain was sequenced within a study of CD8+CD57+ T cells in acquired aplastic anemia. It was genomic DNA that served as the template for profiling TCR beta VDJ and CDR3. MiXCR, applied by TCRdb to the reads, yields one record per CDR3 protein. The sample records about 17,000 distinct CDR3 sequences, under 40% being singletons. Patients selected for sequencing had displayed CD8+CD57+ cell expansion by flow cytometry. Unmatched junction bases numbered 5, after V lost 4 bases and J lost 2 bases. Germline assignment: CDR1 MNHEY and CDR2 SVGAGI. The length of the CDR3 is 15 residues. In the case of this clonotype: Its specificity is unknown.

Broader study findings: Among patients, CD8+CD57+ cells displayed less diversity than the total CD4+ and CD8+ pools did. Simpson's diversity of CD8+ cells was not significantly different in patients compared with controls.

The TCR was taken from a human donor with aplastic anemia. The sequenced material came from CD8+CD57+ T cells sorted from PBMCs. Documented subset: bead-enriched CD8+CD57+ effector memory T cells from SAA patients. This rearrangement joins TRBV6-5 to TRBJ2-7, with 10 bases matching TRBD2. The CDR3 here is CASSSTAGGPYEQYF. The CDR3 DNA reads TGTGCCAGCAGTTCCACAGCGGGAGGGCCCTACGAGCAGTACTTC.